The rows below give T cell receptor beta chains drawn from one sample of a study of T cell responses to AZD1222 COVID-19 vaccine. The repertoire was sequenced with immunoSEQ multiplex PCR; TCRdb's copy has only in-frame clones and lacks some. The sample yields 200,000 to 250,000 clones, about 92% seen once. The sequencing here drew on peripheral blood, taken on day 0 of MenACWY control vaccination. These receptors originate from an adult in good health. The CDR3 runs from the conserved cysteine through the conserved F or W. D genes are given only for firm matches. Rows may omit the clone size; those that give it use once, few, many or a size class.

D gene: .; clone size: .; J gene: TRBJ1-1; V gene: TRBV19; CDR3 protein: CASRWGTEAFF; CDR3 DNA: TGTGCCAGTAGGTGGGGCACTGAAGCTTTCTTT
D gene: .; clone size: .; J gene: TRBJ1-2; V gene: TRBV7-2; CDR3 protein: CASSFDMATRNGYTF; CDR3 DNA: TGTGCCAGCAGCTTCGACATGGCTACTAGGAATGGCTACACCTTC
D gene: .; clone size: few; J gene: TRBJ2-1; V gene: TRBV5-1; CDR3 protein: CASSLGGTRRGEQFF; CDR3 DNA: TGCGCCAGCAGCTTGGGCGGGACCCGCCGAGGTGAGCAGTTCTTC
D gene: .; clone size: few; J gene: TRBJ1-1; V gene: TRBV14; CDR3 protein: CASSPTNVWAKAFF; CDR3 DNA: TGTGCCAGCAGCCCCACAAATGTCTGGGCTAAAGCTTTCTTT
D gene: .; clone size: .; J gene: TRBJ2-7; V gene: TRBV2; CDR3 protein: CASSDVGASSYEQYF; CDR3 DNA: TGTGCCAGCAGTGATGTGGGGGCGAGCTCCTACGAGCAGTACTTC
D gene: .; clone size: .; J gene: TRBJ2-1; V gene: TRBV5-5; CDR3 protein: CASSLGGAISSYNEQFF; CDR3 DNA: TGTGCCAGCAGCTTGGGGGGGGCGATAAGCTCCTACAATGAGCAGTTCTTC
D gene: .; clone size: .; J gene: TRBJ1-2; V gene: TRBV10-3; CDR3 protein: CAISSGTGGQYGYTF; CDR3 DNA: TGTGCCATCAGTAGTGGAACAGGTGGGCAGTATGGCTACACCTTC
D gene: .; clone size: .; J gene: TRBJ1-2; V gene: TRBV28; CDR3 protein: CASSNAYSYTF; CDR3 DNA: TGTGCCAGCAGTAACGCGTACTCATACACCTTC
D gene: TRBD1; clone size: .; J gene: TRBJ1-1; V gene: TRBV5-5; CDR3 protein: CASSLDHRGVSTEAFF; CDR3 DNA: TGTGCCAGCAGCTTGGACCACAGGGGGGTATCCACTGAAGCTTTCTTT
D gene: .; clone size: .; J gene: TRBJ1-1; V gene: TRBV5-5; CDR3 protein: CASSSRHGNTEAFF; CDR3 DNA: TGTGCCAGCAGCTCCAGACACGGGAACACTGAAGCTTTCTTT
D gene: .; clone size: .; J gene: TRBJ1-1; V gene: TRBV16; CDR3 protein: CASSQSGRNTEAFF; CDR3 DNA: TGTGCCAGCAGCCAATCTGGCAGGAACACTGAAGCTTTCTTT
D gene: TRBD1; clone size: .; J gene: TRBJ1-2; V gene: TRBV27; CDR3 protein: CASSPGQGSYYGYTF; CDR3 DNA: TGTGCCAGCAGTCCAGGACAGGGTAGCTACTATGGCTACACCTTC
D gene: .; clone size: .; J gene: TRBJ1-2; V gene: TRBV5-1; CDR3 protein: CASSLFQGVYGYTF; CDR3 DNA: TGCGCCAGCAGCTTGTTCCAGGGCGTCTATGGCTACACCTTC
D gene: TRBD1; clone size: .; J gene: TRBJ2-3; V gene: TRBV5-1; CDR3 protein: CASSLATGTGKGHTQYF; CDR3 DNA: TGCGCCAGCAGCTTGGCCACCGGGACAGGGAAAGGACATACGCAGTATTTT
D gene: TRBD1; clone size: .; J gene: TRBJ1-5; V gene: TRBV6-2/TRBV6-3; CDR3 protein: CASSWGQGSSQPQHF; CDR3 DNA: TGTGCCAGCAGTTGGGGACAGGGCTCGAGTCAGCCCCAGCATTTT
D gene: .; clone size: .; J gene: TRBJ1-3; V gene: TRBV5-4; CDR3 protein: CASSFPPGAGDTIYF; CDR3 DNA: TGTGCCAGCAGCTTCCCCCCGGGGGCTGGGGACACCATATATTTT
D gene: TRBD1; clone size: .; J gene: TRBJ2-7; V gene: TRBV30; CDR3 protein: CAWSTDRVHEQYF; CDR3 DNA: TGTGCCTGGAGTACCGACAGGGTCCACGAGCAGTACTTC
D gene: TRBD1; clone size: .; J gene: TRBJ2-2; V gene: TRBV10-3; CDR3 protein: CAIRGDRGLSGELFF; CDR3 DNA: TGTGCCATCAGGGGGGACAGGGGTTTATCCGGGGAGCTGTTTTTT
D gene: .; clone size: .; J gene: TRBJ2-1; V gene: TRBV10-3; CDR3 protein: CAIRAPPGGSGDNEQFF; CDR3 DNA: TGTGCCATCAGGGCTCCCCCAGGTGGTAGCGGAGACAATGAGCAGTTCTTC
D gene: TRBD1; clone size: .; J gene: TRBJ1-1; V gene: TRBV6-1; CDR3 protein: CASSWGQGITEAFF; CDR3 DNA: TGTGCCAGCAGTTGGGGACAGGGGATCACTGAAGCTTTCTTT
D gene: .; clone size: .; J gene: TRBJ1-5; V gene: TRBV5-5; CDR3 protein: CASSYYNQPQHF; CDR3 DNA: TGTGCCAGCAGCTATTACAATCAGCCCCAGCATTTT
D gene: .; clone size: .; J gene: TRBJ2-5; V gene: TRBV3-1/TRBV3-2; CDR3 protein: CASSLRRKYKETQYF; CDR3 DNA: TGTGCCAGCAGCCTACGGAGAAAGTATAAAGAGACCCAGTACTTC
D gene: TRBD1; clone size: .; J gene: TRBJ1-4; V gene: TRBV19; CDR3 protein: CASRPTGAANEKLFF; CDR3 DNA: TGTGCCAGTAGGCCGACAGGGGCGGCTAATGAAAAACTGTTTTTT
D gene: .; clone size: once; J gene: TRBJ1-2; V gene: TRBV11-2; CDR3 protein: CASSLVGGANYGYTF; CDR3 DNA: TGTGCCAGCAGCTTAGTGGGCGGCGCTAACTATGGCTACACCTTC
D gene: .; clone size: .; J gene: TRBJ2-1; V gene: TRBV29-1; CDR3 protein: CSVASYNEQFF; CDR3 DNA: TGCAGCGTTGCGTCTTATAATGAGCAGTTCTTC
D gene: .; clone size: .; J gene: TRBJ1-4; V gene: TRBV3-1/TRBV3-2; CDR3 protein: CASSLGGEKLFF; CDR3 DNA: TGTGCCAGCAGCTTGGGAGGGGAAAAACTGTTTTTT
D gene: .; clone size: .; J gene: TRBJ1-2; V gene: TRBV3-1/TRBV3-2; CDR3 protein: CASRPANRRGGYTF; CDR3 DNA: TGTGCCAGCAGACCAGCCAATAGAAGAGGAGGCTACACCTTC
D gene: TRBD1; clone size: .; J gene: TRBJ1-2; V gene: TRBV18; CDR3 protein: CASSPPGRGQDYGYTF; CDR3 DNA: TGTGCCAGCTCACCACCGGGTAGGGGGCAAGACTATGGCTACACCTTC
D gene: .; clone size: .; J gene: TRBJ1-2; V gene: TRBV7-6; CDR3 protein: CASSRRPVANYGYTF; CDR3 DNA: TGTGCCAGCAGCCGCCGGCCAGTAGCTAACTATGGCTACACCTTC
D gene: .; clone size: .; J gene: TRBJ2-2; V gene: TRBV3-1/TRBV3-2; CDR3 protein: CASSPALNTGELFF; CDR3 DNA: TGTGCCAGCAGCCCGGCCCTGAACACCGGGGAGCTGTTTTTT
D gene: .; clone size: few; J gene: TRBJ1-1; V gene: TRBV25-1; CDR3 protein: CASELGTEAFF; CDR3 DNA: TGTGCCAGTGAGTTAGGGACTGAAGCTTTCTTT
D gene: TRBD2; clone size: .; J gene: TRBJ2-1; V gene: TRBV30; CDR3 protein: CAWSDPGLANNEQFF; CDR3 DNA: TGTGCCTGGAGTGATCCGGGACTAGCGAACAATGAGCAGTTCTTC
D gene: .; clone size: .; J gene: TRBJ2-1; V gene: TRBV4-2; CDR3 protein: CASSQGGSQYNEQFF; CDR3 DNA: TGTGCCAGCAGCCAAGGGGGGTCCCAATACAATGAGCAGTTCTTC
D gene: .; clone size: .; J gene: TRBJ1-5; V gene: TRBV6-1; CDR3 protein: CASSEGSQPQHF; CDR3 DNA: TGTGCCAGCAGTGAAGGAAGTCAGCCCCAGCATTTT
D gene: .; clone size: .; J gene: TRBJ2-5; V gene: TRBV5-1; CDR3 protein: CASSFPAGLVETQYF; CDR3 DNA: TGCGCCAGCAGCTTCCCGGCAGGGTTGGTGGAGACCCAGTACTTC
D gene: TRBD1; clone size: .; J gene: TRBJ1-2; V gene: TRBV7-8; CDR3 protein: CASSPRPRTGETVYGYTF; CDR3 DNA: TGTGCCAGCAGCCCACGGCCGAGGACAGGGGAAACGGTCTATGGCTACACCTTC
D gene: .; clone size: .; J gene: TRBJ2-3; V gene: TRBV7-8; CDR3 protein: CASSLFRWEDTQYF; CDR3 DNA: TGTGCCAGCAGCTTATTTAGGTGGGAGGATACGCAGTATTTT
D gene: .; clone size: .; J gene: TRBJ1-1; V gene: TRBV5-4; CDR3 protein: CASSLGGWGHSAEAFF; CDR3 DNA: TGTGCCAGCAGCTTGGGGGGCTGGGGACACTCTGCTGAAGCTTTCTTT
D gene: TRBD1; clone size: .; J gene: TRBJ1-6; V gene: TRBV6-5; CDR3 protein: CASSYQGQSYSPLHF; CDR3 DNA: TGTGCCAGCAGTTACCAGGGACAGTCTTATTCACCCCTCCACTTT
D gene: .; clone size: .; J gene: TRBJ1-1; V gene: TRBV19; CDR3 protein: CASSMERGTNTEAFF; CDR3 DNA: TGTGCCAGTAGTATGGAAAGGGGGACGAACACTGAAGCTTTCTTT
D gene: TRBD2; clone size: once; J gene: TRBJ2-1; V gene: TRBV5-1; CDR3 protein: CASSVLAGDNEQFF; CDR3 DNA: TGCGCCAGCAGCGTTCTAGCGGGGGACAATGAGCAGTTCTTC
D gene: .; clone size: .; J gene: TRBJ1-6; V gene: TRBV3-1/TRBV3-2; CDR3 protein: CASSSTRSPLHF; CDR3 DNA: TGTGCCAGCAGTTCCACTCGTTCACCCCTCCACTTT
D gene: .; clone size: few; J gene: TRBJ2-1; V gene: TRBV6-1; CDR3 protein: CASSEAPGSSYNEQFF; CDR3 DNA: TGTGCCAGCAGTGAAGCACCGGGGAGCTCCTACAATGAGCAGTTCTTC
D gene: .; clone size: .; J gene: TRBJ1-3; V gene: TRBV5-8; CDR3 protein: CASSWQGSGNTIYF; CDR3 DNA: TGTGCCAGCAGTTGGCAGGGCTCTGGAAACACCATATATTTT
D gene: .; clone size: .; J gene: TRBJ2-3; V gene: TRBV6-5; CDR3 protein: CASRQGRITDTQYF; CDR3 DNA: TGTGCCAGCAGACAGGGACGGATCACAGATACGCAGTATTTT
D gene: .; clone size: .; J gene: TRBJ2-2; V gene: TRBV24-1; CDR3 protein: CATSDLGGRGINTGELFF; CDR3 DNA: TGTGCCACCAGTGATTTGGGCGGACGGGGGATAAACACCGGGGAGCTGTTTTTT
D gene: .; clone size: .; J gene: TRBJ1-6; V gene: TRBV28; CDR3 protein: CASSTPEARNSPLHF; CDR3 DNA: TGTGCCAGCAGTACCCCTGAGGCCCGTAATTCACCCCTCCACTTT
D gene: .; clone size: .; J gene: TRBJ1-6; V gene: TRBV21-1; CDR3 protein: CASSPERRISGTEASSYNSPLHF; CDR3 DNA: TGTGCCAGCAGCCCCGAACGGCGAATCTCCGGGACAGAGGCGAGCTCCTATAATTCACCCCTCCACTTT
D gene: TRBD1; clone size: few; J gene: TRBJ2-2; V gene: TRBV5-1; CDR3 protein: CASSSGTGWTGELFF; CDR3 DNA: TGCGCCAGCAGCTCTGGGACAGGGTGGACCGGGGAGCTGTTTTTT
D gene: .; clone size: .; J gene: TRBJ2-2; V gene: TRBV7-9; CDR3 protein: CASSPRPRDTGELFF; CDR3 DNA: TGTGCCAGCAGCCCGAGGCCCAGGGACACCGGGGAGCTGTTTTTT
D gene: .; clone size: .; J gene: TRBJ1-1; V gene: TRBV7-9; CDR3 protein: CASTQLVRRSDTEAFF; CDR3 DNA: TGTGCCAGCACTCAATTGGTCAGAAGGAGCGACACTGAAGCTTTCTTT
D gene: .; clone size: .; J gene: TRBJ1-6; V gene: TRBV28; CDR3 protein: CASTRLGGNSPLHF; CDR3 DNA: TGTGCCAGCACCCGGTTGGGGGGTAATTCACCCCTCCACTTT
D gene: TRBD1; clone size: many; J gene: TRBJ1-6; V gene: TRBV3-1/TRBV3-2; CDR3 protein: CASSWDSNSPLHF; CDR3 DNA: TGTGCCAGCAGCTGGGACAGTAATTCACCCCTCCACTTT